This TCR beta chain was sequenced during a study of blood T cell repertoires in COVID-19. Whole-study context: Samples of COVID-19 (acute and convalescent) were obtained from the United States, Italy and Spain. T cells, B-cell-depleted T cells, or PBMCs provided the cDNA or gDNA that served as material.

Measured with immunoSEQ multiplex PCR; TCRdb has only the in-frame clones, and not every one. The top ten clones hold under 4.5% of a sample with 120,000 or so clones, under 95% of them seen once. V lost 3 bases and J 0 bases, leaving 8 bases between the germline ends. CDR1 LNHDA and CDR2 SQIVND come from the germline V gene (reference sequence). There are 14 residues in the CDR3. The sample comprised peripheral blood. This clonotype originated in a man aged 45-65 years with active COVID-19. The chain uses TRBV19 and TRBJ1-1; D is uncertain. The CDR3 spells CASSIPGLNTEAFF. CDR3 coding DNA: TGTGCCAGTAGTATCCCGGGATTGAACACTGAAGCTTTCTTT.